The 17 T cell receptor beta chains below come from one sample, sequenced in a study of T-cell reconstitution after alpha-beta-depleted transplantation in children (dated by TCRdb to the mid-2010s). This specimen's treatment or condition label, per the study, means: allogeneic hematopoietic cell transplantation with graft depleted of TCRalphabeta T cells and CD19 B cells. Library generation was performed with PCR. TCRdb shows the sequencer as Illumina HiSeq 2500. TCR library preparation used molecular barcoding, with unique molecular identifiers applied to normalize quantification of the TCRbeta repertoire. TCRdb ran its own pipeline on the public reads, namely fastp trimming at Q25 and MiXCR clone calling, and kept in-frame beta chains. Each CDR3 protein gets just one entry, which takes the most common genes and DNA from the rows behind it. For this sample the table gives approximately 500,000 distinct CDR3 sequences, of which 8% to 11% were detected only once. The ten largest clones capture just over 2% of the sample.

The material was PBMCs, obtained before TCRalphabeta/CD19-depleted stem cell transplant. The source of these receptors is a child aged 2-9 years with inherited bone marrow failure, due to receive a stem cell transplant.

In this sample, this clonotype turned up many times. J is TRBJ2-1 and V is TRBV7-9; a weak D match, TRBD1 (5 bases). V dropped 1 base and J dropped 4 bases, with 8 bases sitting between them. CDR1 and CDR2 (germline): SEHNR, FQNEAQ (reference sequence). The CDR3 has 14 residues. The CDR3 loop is CASSLVRVYNEQFF. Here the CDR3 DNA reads TGTGCCAGCAGCTTAGTCAGGGTTTACAATGAGCAGTTCTTC.

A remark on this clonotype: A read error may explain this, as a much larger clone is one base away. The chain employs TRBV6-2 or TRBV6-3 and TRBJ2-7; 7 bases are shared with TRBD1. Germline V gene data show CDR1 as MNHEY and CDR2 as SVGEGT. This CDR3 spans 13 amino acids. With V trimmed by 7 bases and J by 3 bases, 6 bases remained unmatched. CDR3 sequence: CASTGQRFYEQYF. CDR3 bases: TGTGCCAGCACGGGACAGAGGTTCTACGAGCAGTACTTC.

The CDR3 coding sequence is TGTGCCAGTAGTAGGGGCAGGTATGAGCAGTTCTTC. It translates to CASSRGRYEQFF. This chain joins TRBV19 and TRBJ2-1, with D possibly being TRBD1 (5 bases). CDR1 is LNHDA, CDR2 SQIVND, per germline (reference sequence). This CDR3 contains 12 residues. Deletions cut 4 bases from V and 8 bases from J, with 9 bases between.

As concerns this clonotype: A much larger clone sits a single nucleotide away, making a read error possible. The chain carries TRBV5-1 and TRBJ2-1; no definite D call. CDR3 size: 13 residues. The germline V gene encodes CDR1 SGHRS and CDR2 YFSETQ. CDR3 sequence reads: CASSLGPSNEQVF. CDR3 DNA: TGCGCCAGCAGCTTGGGTCCCTCCAATGAGCAGGTCTTC.

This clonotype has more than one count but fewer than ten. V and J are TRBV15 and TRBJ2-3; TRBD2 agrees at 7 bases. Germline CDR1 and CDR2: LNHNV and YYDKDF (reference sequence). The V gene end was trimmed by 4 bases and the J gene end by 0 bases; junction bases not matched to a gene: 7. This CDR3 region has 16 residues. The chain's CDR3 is CATSTWLAASTDTQYF. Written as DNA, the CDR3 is TGTGCCACCAGCACCTGGCTAGCGGCTAGCACAGATACGCAGTATTTT.

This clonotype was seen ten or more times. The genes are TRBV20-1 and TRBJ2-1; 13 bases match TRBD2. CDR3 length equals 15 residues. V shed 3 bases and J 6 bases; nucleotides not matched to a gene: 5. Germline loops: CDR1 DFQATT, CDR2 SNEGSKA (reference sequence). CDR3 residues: CSASIRLAGGNEQFF. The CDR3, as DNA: TGCAGTGCTAGCATTAGACTAGCGGGGGGCAATGAGCAGTTCTTC.

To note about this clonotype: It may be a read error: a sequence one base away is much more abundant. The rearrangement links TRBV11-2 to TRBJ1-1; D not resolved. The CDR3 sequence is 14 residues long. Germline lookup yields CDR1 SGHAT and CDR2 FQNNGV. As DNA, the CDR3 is TGTGCCAGCAGCTTGTCCGGACGGAACACTCAAGCTTTCTTT. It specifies CASSLSGRNTQAFF.

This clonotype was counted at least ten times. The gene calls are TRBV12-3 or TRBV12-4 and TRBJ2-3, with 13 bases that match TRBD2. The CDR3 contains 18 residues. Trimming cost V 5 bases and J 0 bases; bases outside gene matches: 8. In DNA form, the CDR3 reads TGTGCCAGCAGTACAATAACTAGCGGGAGGGCTAGCACAGATACGCAGTATTTT. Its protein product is CASSTITSGRASTDTQYF.

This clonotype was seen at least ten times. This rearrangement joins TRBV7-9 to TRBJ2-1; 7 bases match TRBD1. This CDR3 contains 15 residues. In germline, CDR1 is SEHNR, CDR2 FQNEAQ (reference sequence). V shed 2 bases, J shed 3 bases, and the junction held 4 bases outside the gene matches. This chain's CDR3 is CASSLIRTGYNEQFF. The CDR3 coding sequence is TGTGCCAGCAGCTTAATACGGACAGGCTACAATGAGCAGTTCTTC.

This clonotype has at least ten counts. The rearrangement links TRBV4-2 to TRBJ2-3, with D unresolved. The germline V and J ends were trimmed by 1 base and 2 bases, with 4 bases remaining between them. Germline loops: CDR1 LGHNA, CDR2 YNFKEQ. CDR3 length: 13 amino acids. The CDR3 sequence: CASSQGNTDTQYF. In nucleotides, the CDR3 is TGTGCCAGCAGCCAAGGGAACACAGATACGCAGTATTTT.

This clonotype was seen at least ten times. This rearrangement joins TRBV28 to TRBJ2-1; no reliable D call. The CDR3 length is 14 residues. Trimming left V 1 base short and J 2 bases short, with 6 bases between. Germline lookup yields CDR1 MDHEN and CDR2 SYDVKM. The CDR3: CASSLSLTYNEQFF. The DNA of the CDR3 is TGTGCCAGCAGTTTATCCTTAACCTACAATGAGCAGTTCTTC.

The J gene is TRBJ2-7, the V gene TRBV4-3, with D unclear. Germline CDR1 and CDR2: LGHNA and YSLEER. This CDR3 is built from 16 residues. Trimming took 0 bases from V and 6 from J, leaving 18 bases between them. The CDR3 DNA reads TGCGCCAGCAGCCAAGACCCGTGGCTCGACGTCTCCGAGCAGTACTTC. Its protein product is CASSQDPWLDVSEQYF.

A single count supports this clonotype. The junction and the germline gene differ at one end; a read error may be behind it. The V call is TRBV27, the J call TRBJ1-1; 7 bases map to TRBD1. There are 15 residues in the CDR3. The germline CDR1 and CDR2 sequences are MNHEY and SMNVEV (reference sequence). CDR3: CTSSLRGQTNTEAFF. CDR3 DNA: TGCACCAGCAGTTTACGGGGACAGACGAACACTGAAGCTTTCTTT.

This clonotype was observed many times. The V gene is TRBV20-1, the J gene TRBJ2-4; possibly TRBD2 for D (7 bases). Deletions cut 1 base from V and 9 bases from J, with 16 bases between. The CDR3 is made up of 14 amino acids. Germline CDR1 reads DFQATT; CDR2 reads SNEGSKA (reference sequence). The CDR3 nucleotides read TGCAGTGCTAGAGTGGGAGGGGGGAGTATCATTCAGTACTTC. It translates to CSARVGGGSIIQYF.

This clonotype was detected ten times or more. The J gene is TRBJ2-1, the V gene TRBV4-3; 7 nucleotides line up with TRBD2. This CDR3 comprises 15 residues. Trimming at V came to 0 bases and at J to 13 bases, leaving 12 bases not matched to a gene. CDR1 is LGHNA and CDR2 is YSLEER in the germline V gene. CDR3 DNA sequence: TGCGCCAGCAGCCAAGATCGAGGCACGGGAGGCCATCAGTTCTTC. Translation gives CASSQDRGTGGHQFF.

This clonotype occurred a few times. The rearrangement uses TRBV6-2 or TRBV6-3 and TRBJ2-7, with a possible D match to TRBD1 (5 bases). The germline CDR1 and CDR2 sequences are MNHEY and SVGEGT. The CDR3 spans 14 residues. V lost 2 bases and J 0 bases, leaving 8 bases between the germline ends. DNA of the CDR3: TGTGCCAGCAGTTACCCGGACATCTCCTACGAGCAGTACTTC. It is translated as CASSYPDISYEQYF.

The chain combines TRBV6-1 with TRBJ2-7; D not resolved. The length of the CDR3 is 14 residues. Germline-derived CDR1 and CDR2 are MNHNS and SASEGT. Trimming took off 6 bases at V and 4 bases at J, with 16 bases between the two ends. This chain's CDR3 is CASSRRARLYEQYF. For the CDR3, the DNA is TGTGCCAGCAGCCGACGGGCCCGACTTTACGAGCAGTACTTC.